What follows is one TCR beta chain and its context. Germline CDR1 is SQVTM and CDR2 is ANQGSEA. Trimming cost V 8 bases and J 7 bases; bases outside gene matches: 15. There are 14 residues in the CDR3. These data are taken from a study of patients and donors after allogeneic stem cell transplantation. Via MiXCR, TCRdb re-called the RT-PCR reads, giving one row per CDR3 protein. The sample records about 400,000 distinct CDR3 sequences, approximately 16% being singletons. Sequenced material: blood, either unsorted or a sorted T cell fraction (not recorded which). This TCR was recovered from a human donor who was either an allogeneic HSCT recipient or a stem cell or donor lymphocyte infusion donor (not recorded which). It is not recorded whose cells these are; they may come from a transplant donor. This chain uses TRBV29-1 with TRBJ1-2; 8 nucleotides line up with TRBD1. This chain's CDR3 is CSPQDRASPSGYTF. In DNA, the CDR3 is TGCAGCCCTCAGGACAGGGCCAGTCCTTCTGGCTACACCTTC.